This is a list of T cell receptor beta chains from one sample in a study of T cell responses to AZD1222 COVID-19 vaccine. TCRdb's copy holds only in-frame clones and misses some; the assay was immunoSEQ multiplex PCR. Of around 97,000 clones in the sample, 90% are singletons; the top ten hold about 4.8%. Specimen: peripheral blood, collected on day 0 of AZD1222 vaccination. These receptors were taken from an adult in good health. CDR3s include the opening cysteine and the closing phenylalanine or tryptophan. D genes are given only for firm matches. Clone size is stated in some rows and not others, as once, few, many or a class when expanded.

j_gene: TRBJ2-7; v_gene: TRBV11-2; abundance: -; d_gene: TRBD2; CDR3nt: TGTGCCAGCAGTTCCGGGACTAGCTACGAGCAGTACTTC; CDR3aa: CASSSGTSYEQYF
j_gene: TRBJ2-3; v_gene: TRBV5-4; abundance: -; d_gene: TRBD1; CDR3nt: TGTGCCAGCAGCCCGAATACGGGACAGGGGGACACAGATACGCAGTATTTT; CDR3aa: CASSPNTGQGDTDTQYF
j_gene: TRBJ2-1; v_gene: TRBV18; abundance: -; d_gene: TRBD1; CDR3nt: TGTGCCAGCCACTCCGAGACAGGGGGCAGGTCCTACAATGAGCAGTTCTTC; CDR3aa: CASHSETGGRSYNEQFF
j_gene: TRBJ1-5; v_gene: TRBV2; abundance: -; d_gene: -; CDR3nt: TGTGCCAGCAGTTTAGAGGGAACCCATAGCAATCAGCCCCAGCATTTT; CDR3aa: CASSLEGTHSNQPQHF
j_gene: TRBJ1-1; v_gene: TRBV18; abundance: -; d_gene: -; CDR3nt: TGTGCCAGCTCACCTGGGAGGGTTGGTGAAGCTTTCTTT; CDR3aa: CASSPGRVGEAFF
j_gene: TRBJ1-2; v_gene: TRBV27; abundance: -; d_gene: -; CDR3nt: TGTGCCAGCAGGACAGGACAGATCGATGGCTACACCTTC; CDR3aa: CASRTGQIDGYTF
j_gene: TRBJ2-1; v_gene: TRBV10-3; abundance: -; d_gene: TRBD1; CDR3nt: TGTGCCATCAGTTCCTACCTCAGGGGGAAGGTGGAGGAGCAGTTCTTC; CDR3aa: CAISSYLRGKVEEQFF
j_gene: TRBJ1-2; v_gene: TRBV11-2; abundance: -; d_gene: -; CDR3nt: TGTGCCAGCAGCTTAGGGGGTAGCAGCAACTATGGCTACACCTTC; CDR3aa: CASSLGGSSNYGYTF
j_gene: TRBJ2-1; v_gene: TRBV7-9; abundance: -; d_gene: TRBD2; CDR3nt: TGTGCCAGCAGCCTTACTAGCGGGGGATACAATGAGCAGTTCTTC; CDR3aa: CASSLTSGGYNEQFF
j_gene: TRBJ1-2; v_gene: TRBV18; abundance: -; d_gene: -; CDR3nt: TGTGCCAGCTCACCACCGGCACGAGGCTATGGCTACACCTTC; CDR3aa: CASSPPARGYGYTF
j_gene: TRBJ2-7; v_gene: TRBV27; abundance: -; d_gene: TRBD1; CDR3nt: TGTGCCAGCAGTTTCGGACAGGGCTCCGAGCAGTACTTC; CDR3aa: CASSFGQGSEQYF
j_gene: TRBJ1-1; v_gene: TRBV2; abundance: -; d_gene: TRBD1; CDR3nt: TGTGCCAGCGGACAGGGGGGAACTGAAGCTTTCTTT; CDR3aa: CASGQGGTEAFF
j_gene: TRBJ2-3; v_gene: TRBV7-2; abundance: -; d_gene: TRBD2; CDR3nt: TGTGCCAGCAGCTTACGACTAGCGGGGAACACAGATACGCAGTATTTT; CDR3aa: CASSLRLAGNTDTQYF
j_gene: TRBJ1-1; v_gene: TRBV28; abundance: -; d_gene: -; CDR3nt: TGTGCCAGCAGTTTTGGGGTGGGAGGGGAAGCTTTCTTT; CDR3aa: CASSFGVGGEAFF
j_gene: TRBJ1-4; v_gene: TRBV15; abundance: once; d_gene: -; CDR3nt: TGTGCCACCAGTGGACCAACTAATGAAAAACTGTTTTTT; CDR3aa: CATSGPTNEKLFF
j_gene: TRBJ2-5; v_gene: TRBV5-1; abundance: -; d_gene: -; CDR3nt: TGCGCCAGCAGCTTGGTAGCCCAAGAGACCCAGTACTTC; CDR3aa: CASSLVAQETQYF
j_gene: TRBJ2-5; v_gene: TRBV18; abundance: few; d_gene: -; CDR3nt: TGTGCCAGCTCACCAGGGCAAGAGACCCAGTACTTC; CDR3aa: CASSPGQETQYF
j_gene: TRBJ1-6; v_gene: TRBV29-1; abundance: -; d_gene: -; CDR3nt: TGCAGCGTTGCAAGGACATTTGATTCACCCCTCCACTTT; CDR3aa: CSVARTFDSPLHF
j_gene: TRBJ2-5; v_gene: TRBV10-3; abundance: -; d_gene: TRBD2; CDR3nt: TGTGCCATCAGTGCATCTAGCGGGGTCATAGACTTC; CDR3aa: CAISASSGVIDF
j_gene: TRBJ2-5; v_gene: TRBV10-1; abundance: -; d_gene: -; CDR3nt: TGCGCCAGCAGTGAGGGGGGGCAAGGGACCCAGTACTTC; CDR3aa: CASSEGGQGTQYF
j_gene: TRBJ2-3; v_gene: TRBV6-6; abundance: few; d_gene: -; CDR3nt: TGTGCCTCGCGGGACCAATCCACAGATACGCAGTATTTT; CDR3aa: CASRDQSTDTQYF
j_gene: TRBJ1-1; v_gene: TRBV7-2; abundance: -; d_gene: -; CDR3nt: TGTGCCAGCAGCGGGACAGAAGCTTTCTTT; CDR3aa: CASSGTEAFF
j_gene: TRBJ1-1; v_gene: TRBV9; abundance: -; d_gene: -; CDR3nt: TGTGCCAGCAGCAAATCGGGGACGCCGAACACTGAAGCTTTCTTT; CDR3aa: CASSKSGTPNTEAFF
j_gene: TRBJ1-5; v_gene: TRBV7-9; abundance: -; d_gene: -; CDR3nt: TGTGCCAGCAGCAGGGGCGGCAATCAGCCCCAGCATTTT; CDR3aa: CASSRGGNQPQHF
j_gene: TRBJ2-3; v_gene: TRBV19; abundance: -; d_gene: TRBD2; CDR3nt: TGTGCCAGTAGTTCAATAGCGGGGGGAAGCACAGATACGCAGTATTTT; CDR3aa: CASSSIAGGSTDTQYF
j_gene: TRBJ2-1; v_gene: TRBV6-4; abundance: once; d_gene: TRBD2; CDR3nt: TGTGCCAGCAGTGACTCAGGCGGGGGGGCTCTTGATGAGCAGTTCTTC; CDR3aa: CASSDSGGGALDEQFF
j_gene: TRBJ2-1; v_gene: TRBV7-9; abundance: -; d_gene: -; CDR3nt: TGTGCCAGCAGCTCAGAAGTCAGGCAGTTCTTC; CDR3aa: CASSSEVRQFF
j_gene: TRBJ2-2; v_gene: TRBV19; abundance: -; d_gene: TRBD2; CDR3nt: TGTGCCAGTAGTACTCCAATGTCTAGCGGGGATTACACCGGGGAGCTGTTTTTT; CDR3aa: CASSTPMSSGDYTGELFF
j_gene: TRBJ1-3; v_gene: TRBV7-2; abundance: -; d_gene: -; CDR3nt: TGTGCCAGCAGCCGCCCGGCTTCTGGAAACACCATATATTTT; CDR3aa: CASSRPASGNTIYF
j_gene: TRBJ1-2; v_gene: TRBV2; abundance: -; d_gene: -; CDR3nt: TGTGCCACCAAGGAGGTCCTCTATGGCTACACCTTC; CDR3aa: CATKEVLYGYTF
j_gene: TRBJ1-2; v_gene: TRBV19; abundance: -; d_gene: -; CDR3nt: TGTGCCACTACCAGGGGCCATTCGGGTGGCTACACCTTC; CDR3aa: CATTRGHSGGYTF
j_gene: TRBJ1-1; v_gene: TRBV20-1; abundance: -; d_gene: -; CDR3nt: TGCAGTGCTAGAGGGAACACTGAAGCTTTCTTT; CDR3aa: CSARGNTEAFF
j_gene: TRBJ2-1; v_gene: TRBV11-3; abundance: -; d_gene: TRBD2; CDR3nt: TGTGCCAGCAGCTTAGAGGTAGCGGGACATTACAATGAGCAGTTCTTC; CDR3aa: CASSLEVAGHYNEQFF
j_gene: TRBJ1-1; v_gene: TRBV29-1; abundance: -; d_gene: -; CDR3nt: TGCAGCGTTGAAGACAACCAGAACACTGAAGCTTTCTTT; CDR3aa: CSVEDNQNTEAFF
j_gene: TRBJ1-5; v_gene: TRBV6-4; abundance: -; d_gene: -; CDR3nt: TGTGCCACATCGTCCGGGGTAAGCAATCAGCCCCAGCATTTT; CDR3aa: CATSSGVSNQPQHF
j_gene: TRBJ1-1; v_gene: TRBV7-2; abundance: -; d_gene: -; CDR3nt: TGTGCCAGCAGCTTAGTTCCAGGGTATAGCTCTGAAGCTTTCTTT; CDR3aa: CASSLVPGYSSEAFF
j_gene: TRBJ2-1; v_gene: TRBV30; abundance: -; d_gene: -; CDR3nt: TGTGCCTGGAAGTTCGGTCATGAGCAGTTCTTC; CDR3aa: CAWKFGHEQFF
j_gene: TRBJ2-7; v_gene: TRBV29-1; abundance: once; d_gene: -; CDR3nt: TGCAGCGCACTAGCCGACGAGCAGTACTTC; CDR3aa: CSALADEQYF
j_gene: TRBJ1-1; v_gene: TRBV19; abundance: -; d_gene: -; CDR3nt: TGTGCCAGTAGTATCGTCGGGCCGTCCACTGAAGCTTTCTTT; CDR3aa: CASSIVGPSTEAFF
j_gene: TRBJ2-5; v_gene: TRBV7-9; abundance: -; d_gene: TRBD2; CDR3nt: TGTGCCAGCAGCCCCCGCGCGGGGGGGCCCCAAGAGACCCAGTACTTC; CDR3aa: CASSPRAGGPQETQYF
j_gene: TRBJ1-1; v_gene: TRBV6-6; abundance: -; d_gene: TRBD1; CDR3nt: TGTGCCAGCATAAAGACAGGGGTCACTGAAGCTTTCTTT; CDR3aa: CASIKTGVTEAFF